This entry features one T cell receptor (beta chain) sequence. CDR3 length equals 12 residues. V lost 3 bases to trimming and J lost 5 bases, with 7 bases between them. Germline V gene lookup returns CDR1 SNHLY and CDR2 FYNNEI. Sequencing used immunoSEQ multiplex PCR; TCRdb keeps in-frame clones, though not all of them. The sample shows tens of thousands of clones, 90% to 95% of them seen only once. The sample belongs to a study of OX40 agonist ivuxolimab in advanced cancers. Study-wide background: Patients assigned to dose escalation were diagnosed with hepatocellular carcinoma, melanoma, renal cell or head and neck cancer. Partial responses were observed in three patients, of whom one had hepatocellular carcinoma and two had cutaneous melanoma.

V usage is TRBV2 and J usage is TRBJ2-5; D unclear. The receptor was derived from an adult with an advanced solid tumor such as melanoma, head and neck, liver or kidney cancer. The sample consisted of CD4+ or CD8+ T cells sorted from blood, taken in a trial of the OX40 agonist ivuxolimab. The CDR3 reads CASSDRVETQYF. As DNA, the CDR3 is TGTGCCAGCAGTGACCGTGTTGAGACCCAGTACTTC.